The clone carrying this T cell receptor beta chain has just one count. The junction had 12 bases not matched to a gene; V was cut back by 4 bases and J by 0 bases. CDR3 size: 18 residues. Germline V gene sequence: CDR1 SEHNR, CDR2 FQNEAQ (reference sequence). In the authors' methods: Quantification of nucleated cells was approximated via reference gene primer amplification. The assay was immunoSEQ multiplex PCR, and TCRdb's table has in-frame clones only and misses some. V, J and clone size reflect that table, while D and trimming were determined from the DNA. Of about 90,000 clones listed, 75% to 85% were seen once; the top ten hold 10%. This record belongs to a study of blood T cell repertoires in COVID-19. Background on the study: T cells, B-cell-depleted T cells, or PBMCs provided the cDNA or gDNA that served as material.

V is TRBV7-9 and J is TRBJ1-2, with 9 bases matching TRBD1. The sample was peripheral blood. The receptor comes from a woman aged 70-85 years with acute or convalescent COVID-19. The CDR3, as DNA: TGTGCCAGCAGCTCCCCGGTGGGACAGGGTATTACTAACTATGGCTACACCTTC. Encoded protein: CASSSPVGQGITNYGYTF.